Listed below are T cell receptor beta chains from one sample, sequenced in a study of identical twins. One entry per CDR3 protein results from TCRdb running MiXCR on the 5' RACE reads. Of 460,000 or so distinct CDR3 sequences in the sample, 11% to 15% were seen once. The data were also submitted as part of a second study, on yellow fever vaccine responses in identical twins.

The sample taken for sequencing was CD4+ T cells sorted from blood. The origin of the receptors is a woman between 18 and 29 years old in good health. Each CDR3 is given with its conserved first and last residue. D genes are given only for firm matches. For some rows the clone size is stated as once, few or many, or as a class when expanded; others skip it.

J gene: TRBJ2-1; clone size: few; V gene: TRBV3-1; D gene: NA; CDR3 protein: CASSQRGGGEYNEQFF; CDR3 DNA: TGTGCCAGCAGCCAAAGGGGAGGGGGGGAATACAATGAGCAGTTCTTC
J gene: TRBJ1-1; clone size: few; V gene: TRBV25-1; D gene: NA; CDR3 protein: CASSEFGPNRAEAFF; CDR3 DNA: TGTGCCAGCAGTGAATTTGGACCCAACCGGGCTGAAGCTTTCTTT
J gene: TRBJ2-1; clone size: NA; V gene: TRBV10-2; D gene: TRBD1; CDR3 protein: CASTPGQGNEQFF; CDR3 DNA: TGCGCCAGTACTCCGGGACAGGGAAATGAGCAGTTCTTC
J gene: TRBJ2-5; clone size: few; V gene: TRBV4-1; D gene: NA; CDR3 protein: CASSREALGETQYF; CDR3 DNA: TGCGCCAGCAGCCGGGAGGCCCTGGGAGAGACCCAGTACTTC
J gene: TRBJ2-5; clone size: once; V gene: TRBV2; D gene: NA; CDR3 protein: CASSGAVQETQYF; CDR3 DNA: TGTGCCAGCAGTGGGGCAGTCCAAGAGACCCAGTACTTC
J gene: TRBJ2-7; clone size: many; V gene: TRBV4-2; D gene: NA; CDR3 protein: CASSQDLRQSSYEQYF; CDR3 DNA: TGTGCCAGCAGCCAAGATTTGCGGCAGAGCTCCTACGAGCAGTACTTC
J gene: TRBJ2-7; clone size: NA; V gene: TRBV18; D gene: TRBD2; CDR3 protein: CASSPDGLAGGQQYF; CDR3 DNA: TGTGCCAGCTCACCCGATGGACTAGCGGGGGGCCAGCAGTACTTC
J gene: TRBJ1-4; clone size: many; V gene: TRBV9; D gene: TRBD1; CDR3 protein: CASSPQGTNEKLFF; CDR3 DNA: TGTGCCAGCAGCCCACAGGGGACTAATGAAAAACTGTTTTTT
J gene: TRBJ2-5; clone size: many; V gene: TRBV29-1; D gene: NA; CDR3 protein: CSVGGGQETQYF; CDR3 DNA: TGCAGCGTTGGGGGTGGCCAAGAGACCCAGTACTTC
J gene: TRBJ2-5; clone size: NA; V gene: TRBV20-1; D gene: NA; CDR3 protein: CRPSGTTETQYF; CDR3 DNA: TGCAGGCCTTCCGGAACTACGGAGACCCAGTACTTC
J gene: TRBJ2-3; clone size: NA; V gene: TRBV7-2; D gene: NA; CDR3 protein: CASSPDRSRYTQYF; CDR3 DNA: TGTGCCAGCAGCCCAGACAGATCTAGATATACGCAGTATTTT
J gene: TRBJ2-3; clone size: few; V gene: TRBV7-2; D gene: NA; CDR3 protein: CASSLVFFQDTQYF; CDR3 DNA: TGTGCCAGCAGCCTAGTTTTCTTCCAAGATACGCAGTATTTT
J gene: TRBJ1-4; clone size: many; V gene: TRBV6-5; D gene: NA; CDR3 protein: CASSSPGSGEKLFF; CDR3 DNA: TGTGCCAGCAGTTCCCCAGGGTCGGGTGAAAAACTGTTTTTT
J gene: TRBJ2-1; clone size: NA; V gene: TRBV20-1; D gene: TRBD2; CDR3 protein: CSAVGLADNEQFF; CDR3 DNA: TGCAGTGCCGTCGGCCTAGCGGACAATGAGCAGTTCTTC
J gene: TRBJ2-3; clone size: once; V gene: TRBV12-3/TRBV12-4; D gene: TRBD2; CDR3 protein: CASSTITLAGKGTDTQYF; CDR3 DNA: TGTGCCAGCAGCACAATAACTCTAGCGGGGAAGGGGACAGATACGCAGTATTTT
J gene: TRBJ2-5; clone size: few; V gene: TRBV3-1; D gene: TRBD2; CDR3 protein: CASSQPSGFWQETQYF; CDR3 DNA: TGTGCCAGCAGCCAACCTAGCGGGTTTTGGCAAGAGACCCAGTACTTC
J gene: TRBJ2-1; clone size: NA; V gene: TRBV28; D gene: TRBD2; CDR3 protein: CASSLQRGGFLYNEQFF; CDR3 DNA: TGTGCCAGCAGTCTTCAACGGGGGGGATTCTTATACAATGAGCAGTTCTTC
J gene: TRBJ2-1; clone size: NA; V gene: TRBV5-1; D gene: NA; CDR3 protein: CASSFGTSWVSSEQFF; CDR3 DNA: TGCGCCAGCAGCTTCGGGACTTCTTGGGTATCGAGTGAGCAGTTCTTC
J gene: TRBJ2-1; clone size: NA; V gene: TRBV28; D gene: NA; CDR3 protein: CASSPRSNEQFF; CDR3 DNA: TGTGCCAGCAGTCCCCGGTCGAATGAGCAGTTCTTC
J gene: TRBJ2-1; clone size: NA; V gene: TRBV24-1; D gene: TRBD2; CDR3 protein: CATSDPSPLLAGGPNEQFF; CDR3 DNA: TGTGCCACCAGTGACCCATCCCCACTTCTAGCGGGGGGGCCCAATGAGCAGTTCTTC
J gene: TRBJ1-4; clone size: many; V gene: TRBV4-3; D gene: NA; CDR3 protein: CASSQGDVSEKLFF; CDR3 DNA: TGCGCCAGCAGCCAAGGGGACGTGAGTGAAAAACTGTTTTTT
J gene: TRBJ2-3; clone size: NA; V gene: TRBV11-1; D gene: TRBD2; CDR3 protein: CASSPLFGGAGQLPGTDTQYF; CDR3 DNA: TGTGCCAGCAGCCCCCTCTTCGGGGGGGCAGGCCAATTACCTGGCACAGATACGCAGTATTTT
J gene: TRBJ1-1; clone size: few; V gene: TRBV12-3/TRBV12-4; D gene: NA; CDR3 protein: CASSLRVTEAFF; CDR3 DNA: TGTGCCAGCAGTTTGAGGGTAACTGAAGCTTTCTTT
J gene: TRBJ2-7; clone size: few; V gene: TRBV27; D gene: TRBD2; CDR3 protein: CASSLRGLAGGPNEQYF; CDR3 DNA: TGTGCCAGCAGTTTAAGGGGACTAGCGGGGGGCCCCAACGAGCAGTACTTC
J gene: TRBJ1-1; clone size: few; V gene: TRBV7-9; D gene: TRBD1; CDR3 protein: CASSAGQGLSTEAFF; CDR3 DNA: TGTGCCAGCAGCGCCGGACAGGGGTTGAGCACTGAAGCTTTCTTT